The 27 T cell receptor beta chains presented below share a single source sample, sequenced in a study of PD-1 blockade in classical Hodgkin lymphoma. Time point in this sample: newly diagnosed, previously untreated cHL patient sample. Only in-frame clones appear in the TCRdb table, and some are missing; sequencing was by immunoSEQ multiplex PCR. The data hold tens of thousands of clones, with nearly 95% observed a single time. The sequencing input was peripheral blood mononuclear cells (PBMCs). Receptors originate from a human donor with classical Hodgkin lymphoma.

V gene TRBV10-2 combines with J gene TRBJ2-3, with 8 bases that match TRBD2. The CDR3 extends over 12 amino acids. V trimming: 6 bases; J trimming: 5 bases; junction bases outside the gene matches: 1. Per the germline V gene, CDR1 is WSHSY and CDR2 is SAAADI. CDR3 protein: CASRLAGDTQYF. CDR3 bases: TGCGCCAGCAGGCTAGCGGGAGATACGCAGTATTTT.

This chain uses TRBV5-4 with TRBJ2-7, with TRBD1 matching 7 bases. Germline CDR1 SGHNT, CDR2 YYREEE (reference sequence). The CDR3 length is 14 residues. Trimming took 2 bases from V and 4 from J; bases not matched to a gene: 6. CDR3 in DNA: TGTGCCAGCAGCTTTCCCGGGACAGCATACGAGCAGTACTTC. Translating gives CASSFPGTAYEQYF.

The rearrangement links TRBV28 to TRBJ1-5; no definite D call. V was pared by 5 bases and J by 4 bases, with 15 bases between. Germline CDR1 is MDHEN and CDR2 is SYDVKM. This CDR3 region has 15 residues. For the CDR3, the DNA is TGTGCCAGCAGTCGCACAGTGATTGGTAATCAGCCCCAGCATTTT. Translation gives CASSRTVIGNQPQHF.

This clone was recorded a few times. The chain combines TRBV27 with TRBJ2-7; D is perhaps TRBD2 (5 bases). Trimming removed 5 bases from V and 7 bases from J, with 15 bases in between. This CDR3 is 13 amino acids long. Germline assignment: CDR1 MNHEY and CDR2 SMNVEV (reference sequence). As DNA, the CDR3 is TGTGCCAGCAGTCCTACATACCGAGGGGAGCAGTACTTC. Protein product: CASSPTYRGEQYF.

The genes are TRBV5-4 and TRBJ1-1; a possible D gene is TRBD1 (5 bases). Germline CDR1 SGHNT, CDR2 YYREEE (reference sequence). Trimming cost V 1 base and J 1 base, with 17 bases left between them. CDR3 length: 17 residues. The CDR3 nucleotides are TGTGCCAGCAGCTTGCTCTGGGGGGAAGGCGCGAACACTGAAGCTTTCTTT. It codes for CASSLLWGEGANTEAFF.

V is TRBV2 and J is TRBJ1-1, with 9 bases fitting TRBD1. Per the germline V gene, CDR1 is SNHLY and CDR2 is FYNNEI. The CDR3 covers 14 residues. The V and J ends lost 5 bases and 10 bases, in that order; junction bases with no gene match: 11. The CDR3 here is CASSIGQGRRRAFF. CDR3 nucleotides: TGTGCCAGCAGTATTGGACAGGGGCGCCGAAGAGCTTTCTTT.

J is TRBJ2-5 and V is TRBV9; D unclear. Germline V CDR1 and CDR2: SGDLS, YYNGEE. Trimming stripped 0 bases from V and 5 bases from J, with 8 bases between. The CDR3 covers 13 residues. DNA for the CDR3: TGTGCCAGCAGCGTAGGACCGAAGGAGACCCAGTACTTC. Its translation is CASSVGPKETQYF.

A single count supports this clone. The junction differs from germline at one of its ends, possibly a read error. V usage is TRBV6-6 and J usage is TRBJ2-5, with D uncertain. The CDR3 is made up of 14 amino acids. CDR1 and CDR2 (germline): MNHNY, SVGAGI (reference sequence). Here the CDR3 reads CTSSYSSVQETQYF. Here the CDR3 DNA reads TGTACCAGCAGTTACTCGTCCGTCCAAGAGACCCAGTACTTC.

A remark on this clone: Different DNA sequences within this sample yield the same CDR3. V and J are TRBV6-5 and TRBJ1-1; D gene uncertain. CDR1 and CDR2 (germline): MNHEY, SVGAGI. The ends were cut back, 2 bases at V and 1 base at J, with 11 bases in the middle. CDR3 length equals 15 residues. The CDR3 DNA follows: TGTGCCAGCAGTTACAGCCCAGGAGGGAACACTGAAGCTTTCTTT. As protein: CASSYSPGGNTEAFF.

In its sample, this clone was seen a few times. The chain is built from TRBV5-1 and TRBJ2-7; 7 bases agree with TRBD2. Germline-derived CDR1 and CDR2 are SGHRS and YFSETQ. The CDR3 consists of 15 residues. The ends lost 5 bases at V and 0 bases at J; junction bases unmatched: 8. This CDR3 reads CASSSLGGSSYEQYF. In nucleotides, the CDR3 is TGCGCCAGCAGTTCATTGGGGGGGAGCTCCTACGAGCAGTACTTC.

The table lists this clone with a count of one. V and J are TRBV19 and TRBJ2-4; D is uncertain. CDR1 and CDR2 (germline): LNHDA, SQIVND (reference sequence). The CDR3 spans 15 residues. V was cut by 5 bases and J by 2 bases, with 13 bases left in between. The CDR3 protein is CASSDPGGSKNIQYF. The CDR3 coding sequence is TGTGCCAGTAGTGATCCGGGCGGATCCAAAAACATTCAGTACTTC.

The chain carries TRBV5-1 and TRBJ2-3; 10 bases are shared with TRBD1. The CDR3 contains 15 residues. Germline CDR1 and CDR2: SGHRS and YFSETQ. The V segment lost 4 bases and the J segment 5 bases; nucleotides outside the gene matches: 7. This CDR3 is CASSKTGGLEDTQYF. The CDR3 bases are TGCGCCAGCAGCAAGACAGGGGGCTTGGAAGATACGCAGTATTTT. The whole variable domain, filled in from reference TRBV5-1 and TRBJ2-3, reads KAGVTQTPRYLIKTRGQQVTLSCSPISGHRSVSWYQQTPGQGLQFLFEYFSETQRNKGNFPGRFSGRQFSNSRSEMNVSTLELGDSALYLCASSKTGGLEDTQYFGPGTRLTVL.

This rearrangement joins TRBV10-3 to TRBJ1-1; 9 bases match TRBD1. Germline assignment: CDR1 ENHRY and CDR2 SYGVKD. The CDR3 extends over 14 amino acids. V shed 2 bases and J 5 bases; nucleotides not matched to a gene: 3. The CDR3 reads CAISEGQGLTEAFF. The CDR3 DNA follows: TGTGCCATCAGTGAGGGACAGGGGTTGACTGAAGCTTTCTTT.

CDR3 loop: CASSFGTSNTGELFF. The CDR3 DNA is TGCGCCAGCAGCTTTGGGACATCGAACACCGGGGAGCTGTTTTTT. The chain combines TRBV4-3 with TRBJ2-2; a weak D match, TRBD1 (6 bases). V lost 5 bases, J lost 0 bases, and 10 bases lay in between. Germline V gene sequence: CDR1 LGHNA, CDR2 YSLEER. This CDR3 is 15 amino acids long.

The chain combines TRBV5-1 with TRBJ1-2; D remains unclear. V was shortened by 0 bases and J by 7 bases, with 10 bases between the two germline ends. Germline CDR1 is SGHRS and CDR2 is YFSETQ. The CDR3 length is 13 residues. The CDR3 region is CASSLDINGGYTF. The CDR3 nucleotides are TGCGCCAGCAGCTTGGACATTAACGGTGGCTACACCTTC.

This clone was observed once. V is TRBV6-5 and J is TRBJ1-1, with D possibly TRBD1 on 5 matching bases. CDR3 length: 13 amino acids. CDR1 and CDR2 from the germline V gene are MNHEY and SVGAGI. Trimming took off 7 bases at V and 5 bases at J, with 14 bases between the two ends. CDR3 DNA: TGTGCCAGCACCCGGGACCTTGGAACTGAAGCTTTCTTT. Residues: CASTRDLGTEAFF.

This clone was picked up a small number of times. The chain couples TRBV27 to TRBJ2-2; 10 bases agree with TRBD1. Germline CDR1 reads MNHEY; CDR2 reads SMNVEV (reference sequence). The J segment lost 4 bases and the V segment lost 7 bases, leaving 6 bases of the junction unmatched. The CDR3 consists of 15 residues. The CDR3 here is CASTGTGVGTGELFF. The CDR3 coding sequence is TGTGCCAGCACCGGGACAGGGGTTGGCACCGGGGAGCTGTTTTTT.

The CDR3 region is CASRSGQSYEQYF. The DNA for the CDR3 is TGTGCCAGCAGGTCCGGACAGTCCTACGAGCAGTACTTC. This sequence joins TRBV6-6 and TRBJ2-7; weak D call: TRBD1 (6 bases). The CDR3 extends over 13 amino acids. From germline, CDR1 is MNHNY and CDR2 SVGAGI (reference sequence). Trimming cost V 6 bases and J 1 base, with 10 bases left between them.

This rearrangement joins TRBV21-1 to TRBJ2-7; the table names TRBD2, a call not compared with the DNA. TRBV21-1 is a known pseudogene. CDR3 length: 17 amino acids. This CDR3 is CASSKDPRPRGSYEQYF. CDR3 coding DNA: TGTGCCAGCAGCAAAGACCCTCGCCCCAGAGGCTCCTACGAGCAGTACTTC.

The chain has TRBV5-1 and TRBJ1-4; weak D call: TRBD1 (5 bases). Germline V gene lookup returns CDR1 SGHRS and CDR2 YFSETQ. V was shortened by 2 bases and J by 2 bases, with 13 bases between the two germline ends. The CDR3 runs to 16 residues. CDR3 in DNA: TGCGCCAGCAGCTTCGACAGACAGAACACTAATGAAAAACTGTTTTTT. Amino acid sequence: CASSFDRQNTNEKLFF. The whole variable domain, remainder taken from reference TRBV5-1 and TRBJ1-4, is KAGVTQTPRYLIKTRGQQVTLSCSPISGHRSVSWYQQTPGQGLQFLFEYFSETQRNKGNFPGRFSGRQFSNSRSEMNVSTLELGDSALYLCASSFDRQNTNEKLFFGSGTQLSVL.

The chain uses TRBV7-8 and TRBJ2-7; 9 positions agree with TRBD1. The germline gives CDR1 SGHVS, CDR2 FQNEAQ. The V and J ends lost 5 bases and 2 bases, in that order; junction bases with no gene match: 10. The CDR3 loop spans 16 amino acids. The CDR3 DNA reads as TGTGCCAGCAGCCAGTCCCCGGGACAGGGAGCCTACGAGCAGTACTTC. This encodes CASSQSPGQGAYEQYF.

The V call is TRBV9, the J call TRBJ1-1; 7 bases are a match to TRBD1. Germline trimming cut 3 bases from V and 6 bases from J; bases unmatched to any gene: 8. CDR1 is SGDLS, CDR2 YYNGEE, per germline. The CDR3 covers 14 residues. The CDR3 is CASSAGQAYSEAFF. CDR3 sequence (DNA): TGTGCCAGCAGCGCTGGACAGGCCTACTCTGAAGCTTTCTTT.

The chain links TRBV7-9 to TRBJ1-1; 9 bases align to TRBD1. The V gene end was trimmed by 3 bases and the J gene end by 2 bases; junction bases not matched to a gene: 4. The germline CDR1 and CDR2 sequences are SEHNR and FQNEAQ (reference sequence). The CDR3 runs 15 residues. The CDR3 here is CASSFGTGINTEAFF. Written as DNA, the CDR3 is TGTGCCAGCAGCTTTGGGACAGGGATTAACACTGAAGCTTTCTTT.

Points on this clone: One junction end does not reproduce the germline sequence, and a read error may be involved. The chain employs TRBV5-4 and TRBJ2-7, with 9 bases fitting TRBD1. Per germline, CDR1 SGHNT and CDR2 YYREEE (reference sequence). This CDR3 spans 15 amino acids. The CDR3 sequence is CASSLDRDRVYGQYF. CDR3 coding DNA: TGTGCCAGCAGCCTGGACAGGGACAGGGTCTACGGGCAGTACTTC.

The J gene is TRBJ1-1, the V gene TRBV2; D is ambiguous. Trimming stripped 6 bases from V and 3 bases from J, with 17 bases between. This CDR3 contains 15 residues. From germline, CDR1 is SNHLY and CDR2 FYNNEI. CDR3 loop: CASSETTSGYTEAFF. CDR3 in DNA: TGTGCCAGCAGCGAAACCACGTCGGGGTACACTGAAGCTTTCTTT.

The rearrangement uses TRBV2 and TRBJ1-1; D unresolved. CDR3 length: 13 amino acids. The ends were cut back, 3 bases at V and 5 bases at J, with 10 bases in the middle. Germline loops: CDR1 SNHLY, CDR2 FYNNEI. The CDR3 DNA sequence: TGTGCCAGCAGTGATAATCTGAGGACTGAAGCTTTCTTT. This sequence encodes CASSDNLRTEAFF.

The chain has TRBV7-2 and TRBJ1-1; unclear D gene. Germline V gives CDR1 SGHTA, CDR2 FQGNSA. Trimming took 1 base from V and 7 from J, leaving 10 bases between them. This CDR3 spans 13 amino acids. The CDR3 sequence: CASSLDRTREAFF. For the CDR3, the DNA is TGTGCCAGCAGCTTAGATAGGACTCGTGAAGCTTTCTTT.